Below, 21 T cell receptor beta chains from the same sample are listed, as sequenced in a study of T cells in Graves' hyperthyroidism and ophthalmopathy. There were TCR beta CDR3 regions amplified from RNA transcripts. With the HTBI primer set, the TCR CDR3 went through a first round of RT-PCR. TCRdb reprocessed the multiplex PCR reads with MiXCR, giving one entry per CDR3 protein. The sample yields hundreds of thousands of distinct CDR3 sequences, 16% seen once. Input material: blood. The receptors derive from a woman between 18 and 29 years old with Graves' hyperthyroidism.

This clonotype was observed many times. V gene TRBV11-2 combines with J gene TRBJ2-3, with 9 bases matching TRBD2. Germline values: CDR1 SGHAT, CDR2 FQNNGV. This CDR3 spans 17 amino acids. V gave up 1 base and J gave up 2 bases; unmatched junction bases: 7. CDR3 DNA: TGTGCCAGCAGCTTAGCAGTGTGGGGACTAGCCACAGATACGCAGTATTTT. This codes for CASSLAVWGLATDTQYF.

This clonotype appeared a few times. The CDR3 reads CAISESGGVYGYTF. As DNA, the CDR3 is TGTGCCATCAGTGAGTCGGGGGGAGTCTATGGCTACACCTTC. The chain uses TRBV10-3 and TRBJ1-2, with D perhaps TRBD1 (5 bases). Germline CDR1 reads ENHRY; CDR2 reads SYGVKD. The CDR3 extends over 14 amino acids. With 0 bases removed from V and 4 bases from J, the gap between germline ends came to 9 bases.

The chain uses TRBV6-1 and TRBJ2-7, with 8 bases identical to TRBD1. Germline V gene lookup returns CDR1 MNHNS and CDR2 SASEGT. The CDR3 is 14 residues long. With V trimmed by 7 bases and J by 3 bases, 8 bases remained unmatched. CDR3 sequence reads: CASMRTGTRYEQYF. In DNA, the CDR3 is TGTGCCAGCATGAGGACAGGGACCCGCTACGAGCAGTACTTC.

This clonotype has a count of ten or more. The V gene is TRBV10-3, the J gene TRBJ2-7; no clear D. CDR1 is ENHRY, CDR2 SYGVKD, per germline. CDR3 length: 14 amino acids. With 3 bases removed from V and 4 bases from J, the gap between germline ends came to 13 bases. Here the CDR3 reads CAISDRWIFYEQYF. Here the CDR3 DNA reads TGTGCCATCAGTGACCGATGGATTTTTTACGAGCAGTACTTC.

The rearrangement links TRBV5-1 to TRBJ2-1, with 8 bases matching TRBD1. The CDR3 extends over 16 amino acids. In germline, CDR1 is SGHRS, CDR2 YFSETQ. V lost 1 base to trimming and J lost 6 bases; unmatched junction nucleotides: 9. CDR3 amino acids: CASSLRTGIVSNEQFF. DNA for the CDR3: TGCGCCAGCAGCTTGCGGACAGGGATTGTTAGCAATGAGCAGTTCTTC.

As for this clonotype: A much larger clone differs from this one at a single base, so this may be a read error. V is TRBV7-9 and J is TRBJ1-1, with 7 positions matching TRBD1. With 1 base clipped from V and 5 bases from J, the junction kept 10 bases outside the gene matches. Germline-derived CDR1 and CDR2 are SEHNR and FQNEAQ (reference sequence). The length of the CDR3 is 16 residues. CDR3 nucleotides: TGTGCCAGCAGCTTAGGGCCTTCAGGGGGTTGGACTGAAGCTTTCTTT. Protein sequence: CASSLGPSGGWTEAFF.

This clonotype was counted ten times or more. This chain joins TRBV28 and TRBJ2-3; 12 bases line up with TRBD2. Germline V gene data show CDR1 as MDHEN and CDR2 as SYDVKM. V was clipped by 6 bases and J by 1 base; unmatched bases: 8. The CDR3 loop spans 17 amino acids. CDR3 bases: TGTGCCAGCAGCCGCCCTAGCGGGAGGGCACGCACAGATACGCAGTATTTT. Translation: CASSRPSGRARTDTQYF. The entire variable domain, with the rest obtained from reference TRBV28 and TRBJ2-3, is as follows: DVKVTQSSRYLVKRTGEKVFLECVQDMDHENMFWYRQDPGLGLRLIYFSYDVKMKEKGDIPEGYSVSREKKERFSLILESASTNQTSMYLCASSRPSGRARTDTQYFGPGTRLTVL.

At least ten counts were recorded for this clonotype. The chain uses TRBV5-6 and TRBJ2-5; perhaps D is TRBD1 or TRBD2 (5 bases each). This CDR3 comprises 14 residues. The V end lost 4 bases, the J end lost 3 bases, and 13 bases lay between the germline ends. Germline V gene lookup returns CDR1 SGHDT and CDR2 YYEEEE. DNA of the CDR3: TGTGCCAGCAGCCTCATTTGGGACGAAGAGACCCAGTACTTC. It encodes CASSLIWDEETQYF.

This chain uses TRBV5-6 with TRBJ2-7; tentatively, D is TRBD1 (5 bases). The germline V and J ends were trimmed by 0 bases and 2 bases, with 9 bases remaining between them. This CDR3 has 14 amino acids. Per the germline V gene, CDR1 is SGHDT and CDR2 is YYEEEE. In DNA form, the CDR3 reads TGTGCCAGCAGCTTGGGAGTAGGGGCCTACGAGCAGTACTTC. This gives the protein CASSLGVGAYEQYF.

This clonotype was picked up many times. The chain couples TRBV20-1 to TRBJ2-7; 7 nucleotides agree with TRBD2. CDR3 length: 16 amino acids. The junction had 18 bases not matched to a gene; V was cut back by 6 bases and J by 4 bases. The germline V gene encodes CDR1 DFQATT and CDR2 SNEGSKA (reference sequence). The CDR3 reads CSALLRGTIGHYEQYF. For the CDR3, the DNA is TGCAGTGCCCTATTACGGGGGACTATCGGGCATTACGAGCAGTACTTC.

The genes are TRBV6-1 and TRBJ1-5, with TRBD1 as a possible D gene (5 bases). Germline-derived CDR1 and CDR2 are MNHNS and SASEGT. The ends were cut back, 10 bases at V and 0 bases at J, with 16 bases in the middle. The CDR3 runs to 15 residues. The CDR3 bases are TGTGCCACAACGCGGGACCCAAATAGCAATCAGCCCCAGCATTTT. Protein product: CATTRDPNSNQPQHF.

This clonotype showed up many times. DNA for the CDR3: TGCAGTGCTAGTGCGGGGGTCACTGAAGCTTTCTTT. It yields the protein CSASAGVTEAFF. This sequence joins TRBV20-1 and TRBJ1-1, with D perhaps TRBD1 (5 bases). The V end was cut by 3 bases, the J end by 4 bases, with 9 bases between. Germline V gene data show CDR1 as DFQATT and CDR2 as SNEGSKA (reference sequence). This CDR3 is 12 amino acids long.

This clonotype appeared many times. The chain uses TRBV24-1 and TRBJ2-1; 13 bases agree with TRBD2. V shed 2 bases and J 11 bases; nucleotides not matched to a gene: 8. Germline lookup yields CDR1 KGHDR and CDR2 SFDVKD. The CDR3 runs to 16 residues. The CDR3 coding sequence is TGTGCCACCAGTGATTGGGGGGGACTAGCGGGACCCCAGCAGTTCTTC. It yields the protein CATSDWGGLAGPQQFF.

This clonotype occurred a few times. This sequence joins TRBV12-3 or TRBV12-4 and TRBJ1-2; TRBD1 matches 7 bases. CDR3 length: 14 residues. After removal of 6 bases from V and 6 bases from J, the junction contained 10 bases not matched to a gene. The CDR3 DNA sequence: TGTGCCAGCAGCAGACAGGGTAGGAGGGATGGCTACACCTTC. Translated, it gives CASSRQGRRDGYTF.

This clonotype was counted many times. The chain has TRBV7-2 and TRBJ2-7; D unresolved. This CDR3 region has 13 residues. In germline, CDR1 is SGHTA, CDR2 FQGNSA. The V end was cut by 1 base, the J end by 7 bases, with 11 bases between. The CDR3, as DNA: TGTGCCAGCAGCTTAGGTTGGTCAGCTGAGCAGTACTTC. Encoded protein: CASSLGWSAEQYF.

The chain uses TRBV29-1 and TRBJ2-7; 9 nucleotides line up with TRBD1. Trimming took 4 bases from V and 2 from J; bases not matched to a gene: 3. Germline V gene data show CDR1 as SQVTM and CDR2 as ANQGSEA. This CDR3 contains 13 residues. The CDR3, as DNA: TGCAGCGTTGCGGACAGGGGAACCTACGAGCAGTACTTC. It encodes CSVADRGTYEQYF.

A few counts support this clonotype. The V call is TRBV29-1, the J call TRBJ2-5; 7 bases fit TRBD2. This CDR3 has 13 amino acids. Per germline, CDR1 SQVTM and CDR2 ANQGSEA. J gave up 5 bases and V 5 bases, and 8 bases lay outside the gene matches. CDR3 nucleotide sequence: TGCAGCGTTAGACTAGCCCTCCGGGAGACCCAGTACTTC. It codes for CSVRLALRETQYF.

This chain uses TRBV18 with TRBJ1-1; no clear D gene. Between the trimmed V and J ends, which lost 0 bases and 1 base, there was a span of 12 bases. CDR1 is KGHSH and CDR2 is LQKENI in the germline V gene. The CDR3 contains 16 residues. CDR3 nucleotide sequence: TGTGCCAGCTCACCACCCACCTGGGAGGGGAACACTGAAGCTTTCTTT. Translating it yields CASSPPTWEGNTEAFF.

The rearrangement uses TRBV14 and TRBJ2-3; 10 positions match TRBD2. The germline gives CDR1 SGHDN, CDR2 FVKESK. This CDR3 has 18 amino acids. J was trimmed by 5 bases and V by 0 bases; bases with no gene match: 11. The CDR3 loop reads CASSQDGRLAGVVDTQYF. The CDR3 nucleotides are TGTGCCAGCAGCCAAGATGGGCGGCTAGCGGGAGTGGTAGATACGCAGTATTTT. The full variable domain, with the rest looked up from reference TRBV14 and TRBJ2-3, is EAGVTQFPSHSVIEKGQTVTLRCDPISGHDNLYWYRRVMGKEIKFLLHFVKESKQDESGMPNNRFLAERTGGTYSTLKVQPAELEDSGVYFCASSQDGRLAGVVDTQYFGPGTRLTVL.

The chain links TRBV20-1 to TRBJ2-1; unclear D gene. The CDR3 covers 9 residues. CDR1 DFQATT and CDR2 SNEGSKA come from the germline V gene (reference sequence). CDR3 amino acids: CSPMDEQFF. The CDR3 bases are TGCAGCCCCATGGATGAGCAGTTCTTC.

This clonotype was observed at least ten times. This sequence joins TRBV28 and TRBJ2-3, with 10 positions matching TRBD2. The V and J ends lost 6 bases and 6 bases, in that order; junction bases with no gene match: 12. CDR1 is MDHEN and CDR2 is SYDVKM in the germline V gene. The CDR3 runs to 16 residues. The CDR3: CASSSLSLAGSDTQYF. In DNA, the CDR3 is TGTGCCAGCAGCTCGTTATCACTAGCGGGGTCGGATACGCAGTATTTT.